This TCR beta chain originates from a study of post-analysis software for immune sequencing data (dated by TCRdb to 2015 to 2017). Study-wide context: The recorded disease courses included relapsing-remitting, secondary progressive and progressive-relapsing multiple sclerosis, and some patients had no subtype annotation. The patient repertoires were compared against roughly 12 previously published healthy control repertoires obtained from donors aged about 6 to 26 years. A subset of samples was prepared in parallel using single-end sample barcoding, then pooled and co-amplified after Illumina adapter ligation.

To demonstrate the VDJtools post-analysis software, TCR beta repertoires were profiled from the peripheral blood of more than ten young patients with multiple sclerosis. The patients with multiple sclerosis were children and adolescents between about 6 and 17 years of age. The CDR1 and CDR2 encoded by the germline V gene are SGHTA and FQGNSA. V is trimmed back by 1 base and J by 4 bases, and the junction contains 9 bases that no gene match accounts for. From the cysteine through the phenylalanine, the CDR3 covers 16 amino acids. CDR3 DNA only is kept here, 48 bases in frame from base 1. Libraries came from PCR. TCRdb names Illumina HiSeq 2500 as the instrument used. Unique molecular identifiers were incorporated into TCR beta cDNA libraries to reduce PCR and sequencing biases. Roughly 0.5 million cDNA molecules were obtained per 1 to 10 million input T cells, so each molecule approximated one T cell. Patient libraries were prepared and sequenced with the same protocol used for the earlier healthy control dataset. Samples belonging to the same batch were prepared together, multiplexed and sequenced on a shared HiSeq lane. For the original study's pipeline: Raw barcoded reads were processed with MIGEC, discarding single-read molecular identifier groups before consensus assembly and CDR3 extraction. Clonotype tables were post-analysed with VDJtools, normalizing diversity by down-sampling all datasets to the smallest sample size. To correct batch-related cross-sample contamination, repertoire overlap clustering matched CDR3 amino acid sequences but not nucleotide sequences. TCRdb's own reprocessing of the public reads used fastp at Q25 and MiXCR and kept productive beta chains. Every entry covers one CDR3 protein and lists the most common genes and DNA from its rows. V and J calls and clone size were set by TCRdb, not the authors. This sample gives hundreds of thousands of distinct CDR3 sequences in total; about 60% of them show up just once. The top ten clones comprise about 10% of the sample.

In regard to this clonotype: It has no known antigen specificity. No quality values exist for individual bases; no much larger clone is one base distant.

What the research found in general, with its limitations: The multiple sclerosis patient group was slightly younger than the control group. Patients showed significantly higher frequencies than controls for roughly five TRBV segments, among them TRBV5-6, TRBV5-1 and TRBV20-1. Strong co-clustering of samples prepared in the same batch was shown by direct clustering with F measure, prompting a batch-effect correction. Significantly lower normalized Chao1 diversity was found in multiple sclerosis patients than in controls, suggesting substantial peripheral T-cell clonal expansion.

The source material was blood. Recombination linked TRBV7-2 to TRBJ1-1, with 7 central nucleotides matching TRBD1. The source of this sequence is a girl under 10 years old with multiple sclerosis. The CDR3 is CASSLVQAGGGTEAFF. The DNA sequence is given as TGTGCCAGCAGCTTAGTGCAGGCAGGGGGAGGCACTGAAGCTTTCTTT.